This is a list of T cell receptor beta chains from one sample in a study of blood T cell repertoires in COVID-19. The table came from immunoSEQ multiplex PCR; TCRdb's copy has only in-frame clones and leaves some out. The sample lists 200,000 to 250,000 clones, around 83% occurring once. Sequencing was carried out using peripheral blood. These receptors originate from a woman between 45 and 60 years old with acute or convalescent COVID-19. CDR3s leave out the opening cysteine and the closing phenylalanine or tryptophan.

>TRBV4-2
ASSQQGALINQPQH
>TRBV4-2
ASSLSTEAF
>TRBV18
ASSSEETQY
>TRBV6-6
ASSYPGTGTNEKLF
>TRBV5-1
ASSLRDITYEQY
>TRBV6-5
ASSLAGGGTDTQY
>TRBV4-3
ASSQDRQGLNIQY
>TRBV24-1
ATSDFLGGGETQY
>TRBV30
AWTGTFYGGTEAF
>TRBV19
ASSTWTSGPQETQY
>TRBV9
ASSVGAPGTGDNTEAF